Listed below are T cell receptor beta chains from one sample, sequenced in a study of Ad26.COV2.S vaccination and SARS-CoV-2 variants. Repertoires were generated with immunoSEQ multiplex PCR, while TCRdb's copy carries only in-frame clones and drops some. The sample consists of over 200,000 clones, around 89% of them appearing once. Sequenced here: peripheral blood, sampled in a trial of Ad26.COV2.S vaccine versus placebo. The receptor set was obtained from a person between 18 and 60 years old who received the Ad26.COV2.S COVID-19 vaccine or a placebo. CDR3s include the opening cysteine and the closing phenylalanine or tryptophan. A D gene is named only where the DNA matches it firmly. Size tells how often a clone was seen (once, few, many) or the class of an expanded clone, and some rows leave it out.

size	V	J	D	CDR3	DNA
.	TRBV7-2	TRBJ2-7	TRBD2	CASSSLGSGATYEQYF	TGTGCCAGCAGCTCCCTTGGTAGCGGGGCAACCTACGAGCAGTACTTC
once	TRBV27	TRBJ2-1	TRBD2	CASSYFSSGPYNEQFF	TGTGCCAGCAGTTACTTTTCTAGCGGCCCCTACAATGAGCAGTTCTTC
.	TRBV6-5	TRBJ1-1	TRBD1	CASSYSDRANTEAFF	TGTGCCAGCAGTTACTCGGACAGGGCGAACACTGAAGCTTTCTTT
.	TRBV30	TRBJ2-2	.	CAWNKGLNTGELFF	TGTGCCTGGAATAAGGGACTGAACACCGGGGAGCTGTTTTTT
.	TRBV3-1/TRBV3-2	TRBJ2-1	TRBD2	CASSHGLAGGDNEQFF	TGTGCCAGCAGCCACGGACTAGCGGGAGGAGACAATGAGCAGTTCTTC
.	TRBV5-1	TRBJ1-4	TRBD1	CASSLEGQGVSTTNEKLFF	TGCGCCAGCAGCTTGGAGGGACAGGGGGTATCTACAACTAATGAAAAACTGTTTTTT
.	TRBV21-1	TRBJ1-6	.	CASLRTGGYNSPLHF	TGTGCCAGTCTCCGGACAGGGGGATATAATTCACCCCTCCACTTT
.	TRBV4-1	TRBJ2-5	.	CASSQAPGLDQETQYF	TGCGCCAGCAGCCAGGCGCCCGGACTGGACCAAGAGACCCAGTACTTC
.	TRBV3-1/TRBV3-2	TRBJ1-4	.	CASSHRGATNEKLFF	TGTGCCAGCAGCCATAGGGGTGCAACTAATGAAAAACTGTTTTTT
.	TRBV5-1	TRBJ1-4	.	CASSPGHQANEKLFF	TGCGCCAGCAGCCCGGGACACCAAGCTAATGAAAAACTGTTTTTT
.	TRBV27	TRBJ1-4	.	CASSFFSNEKLFF	TGTGCCAGCAGTTTTTTCTCTAATGAAAAACTGTTTTTT
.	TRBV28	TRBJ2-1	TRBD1	CASASGTGSWNEQFF	TGTGCCAGCGCCTCTGGGACAGGGTCGTGGAATGAGCAGTTCTTC
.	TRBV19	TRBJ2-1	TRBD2	CASSIRVAGGGNEQFF	TGTGCCAGTAGTATACGGGTAGCGGGAGGGGGGAATGAGCAGTTCTTC
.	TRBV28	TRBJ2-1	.	CASSLSQAIYNEQFF	TGTGCCAGCAGTTTATCCCAGGCTATCTACAATGAGCAGTTCTTC
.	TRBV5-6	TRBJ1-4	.	CASSLESRAEKLFF	TGTGCCAGCAGCTTGGAGTCAAGGGCTGAAAAACTGTTTTTT
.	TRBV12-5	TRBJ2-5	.	CASAPPSSLDYQETQYF	TGTGCTAGTGCACCGCCCTCCAGTTTGGACTACCAAGAGACCCAGTACTTC
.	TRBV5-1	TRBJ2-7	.	CASSLKGDVGEQYF	TGCGCCAGCAGCTTAAAGGGGGATGTGGGCGAGCAGTACTTC
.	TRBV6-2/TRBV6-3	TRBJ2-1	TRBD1	CASSYSGLQGLVNEQFF	TGTGCCAGCAGTTACTCTGGCCTACAGGGGTTGGTCAATGAGCAGTTCTTC
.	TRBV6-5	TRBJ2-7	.	CASMEGVSYEQYF	TGTGCCAGCATGGAGGGGGTTTCCTACGAGCAGTACTTC
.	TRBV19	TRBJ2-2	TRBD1	CASNPRQGAVVTGELFF	TGTGCCAGTAACCCCCGACAGGGGGCCGTGGTTACCGGGGAGCTGTTTTTT
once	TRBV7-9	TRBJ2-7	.	CASSNHRAGQYF	TGTGCCAGCAGCAACCACAGGGCCGGGCAGTACTTC
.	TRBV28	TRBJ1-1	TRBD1	CASSGLDRVEAFF	TGTGCCAGCAGTGGACTGGACAGGGTTGAAGCTTTCTTT
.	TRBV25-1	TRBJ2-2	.	CASRRSTGELFF	TGTGCCAGCAGGCGATCCACCGGGGAGCTGTTTTTT
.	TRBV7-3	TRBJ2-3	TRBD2	CASSLGLAGGQDTQYF	TGTGCCAGCAGCTTAGGACTAGCGGGAGGGCAAGATACGCAGTATTTT
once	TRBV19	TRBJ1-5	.	CASSDTGTRGNQPQHF	TGTGCCAGTAGCGACACCGGGACAAGGGGCAATCAGCCCCAGCATTTT
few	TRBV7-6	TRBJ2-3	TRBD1	CASSLTRQGATSTDTQYF	TGTGCCAGCAGCTTAACCCGACAGGGGGCGACTAGCACAGATACGCAGTATTTT
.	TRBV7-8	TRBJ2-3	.	CASSLRQSGTDTQYF	TGTGCCAGCAGCTTAAGGCAATCCGGCACAGATACGCAGTATTTT
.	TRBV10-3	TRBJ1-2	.	CAISGSPNYGYTF	TGTGCCATCAGTGGAAGCCCTAACTATGGCTACACCTTC
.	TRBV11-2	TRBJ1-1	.	CASSYFGTEAFF	TGTGCCAGCAGTTATTTTGGGACTGAAGCTTTCTTT
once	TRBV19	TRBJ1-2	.	CASSPTGVGYGYTF	TGTGCCAGTAGCCCCACAGGTGTCGGCTATGGCTACACCTTC
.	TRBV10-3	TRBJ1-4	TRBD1	CAISPGQLNEKLFF	TGTGCCATCAGCCCGGGACAGCTTAATGAAAAACTGTTTTTT
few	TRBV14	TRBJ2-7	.	CASGGTYEQYF	TGTGCCAGCGGCGGGACCTACGAGCAGTACTTC
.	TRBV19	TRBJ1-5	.	CASTSTDYSNQPQHF	TGTGCCAGTACGTCGACAGATTATAGCAATCAGCCCCAGCATTTT
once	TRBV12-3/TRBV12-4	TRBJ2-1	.	CASSLAGGNEQFF	TGTGCCAGCAGTTTAGCAGGGGGCAATGAGCAGTTCTTC
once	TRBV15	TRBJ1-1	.	CATSRAGFSNTEAFF	TGTGCCACCAGCAGAGCAGGGTTCTCGAACACTGAAGCTTTCTTT
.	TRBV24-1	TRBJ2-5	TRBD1	CATKKGQGRRDQYF	TGTGCCACCAAGAAGGGACAGGGAAGGAGAGACCAGTACTTC
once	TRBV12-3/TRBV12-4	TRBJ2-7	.	CASSLIIGGEQYF	TGTGCCAGCAGTTTAATCATTGGGGGCGAGCAGTACTTC
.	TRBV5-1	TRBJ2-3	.	CASSLGGHITDTQYF	TGCGCCAGCAGCTTGGGGGGGCATATCACAGATACGCAGTATTTT
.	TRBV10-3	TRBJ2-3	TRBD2	CAISESIWGLRGGLTDTQYF	TGTGCCATCAGTGAGTCGATCTGGGGCCTACGGGGGGGGCTCACAGATACGCAGTATTTT
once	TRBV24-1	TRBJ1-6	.	CATSDSQPGSPLHF	TGTGCCACCAGTGATTCCCAGCCTGGGTCACCCCTCCACTTT
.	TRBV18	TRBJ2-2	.	CASSPAHKIDTGELFF	TGTGCCAGCTCACCGGCCCACAAGATAGACACCGGGGAGCTGTTTTTT
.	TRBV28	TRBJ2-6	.	CASSFSRAVRGANVLTF	TGTGCCAGCAGTTTTAGCAGGGCCGTTCGAGGGGCCAACGTCCTGACTTTC
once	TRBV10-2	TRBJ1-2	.	CASSESETATSGYGYTF	TGCGCCAGCAGTGAGTCAGAGACAGCCACCTCCGGCTATGGCTACACCTTC
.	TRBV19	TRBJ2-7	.	CASSMVGQTPYEQYF	TGTGCCAGTAGTATGGTAGGGCAGACTCCCTACGAGCAGTACTTC
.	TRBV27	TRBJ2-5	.	CASSYSGVPPETQYF	TGTGCCAGCAGTTACTCAGGGGTACCCCCGGAGACCCAGTACTTC